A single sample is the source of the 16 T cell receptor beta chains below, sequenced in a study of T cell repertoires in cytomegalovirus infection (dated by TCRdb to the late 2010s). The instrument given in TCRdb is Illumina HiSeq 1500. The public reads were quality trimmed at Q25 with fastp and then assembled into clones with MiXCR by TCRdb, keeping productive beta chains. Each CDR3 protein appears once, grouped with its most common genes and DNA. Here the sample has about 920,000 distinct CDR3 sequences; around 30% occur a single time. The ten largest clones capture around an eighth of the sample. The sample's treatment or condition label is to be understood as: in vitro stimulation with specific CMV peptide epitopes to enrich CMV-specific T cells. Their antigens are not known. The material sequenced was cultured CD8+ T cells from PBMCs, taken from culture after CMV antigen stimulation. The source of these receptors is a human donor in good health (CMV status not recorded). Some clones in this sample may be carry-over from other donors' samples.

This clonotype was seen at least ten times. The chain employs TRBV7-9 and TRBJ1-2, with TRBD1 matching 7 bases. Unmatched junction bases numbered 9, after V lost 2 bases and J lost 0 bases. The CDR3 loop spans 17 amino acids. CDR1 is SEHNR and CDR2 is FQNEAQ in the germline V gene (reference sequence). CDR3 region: CASSLRSDRPANYGYTF. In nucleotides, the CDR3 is TGTGCCAGCAGCTTAAGGTCGGACAGGCCAGCTAACTATGGCTACACCTTC.

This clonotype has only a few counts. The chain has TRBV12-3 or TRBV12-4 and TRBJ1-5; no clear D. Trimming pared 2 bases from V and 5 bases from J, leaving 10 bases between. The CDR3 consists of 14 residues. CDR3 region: CASSLTSKHQPQHF. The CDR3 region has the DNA TGTGCCAGCAGTTTAACCTCCAAACATCAGCCCCAGCATTTT.

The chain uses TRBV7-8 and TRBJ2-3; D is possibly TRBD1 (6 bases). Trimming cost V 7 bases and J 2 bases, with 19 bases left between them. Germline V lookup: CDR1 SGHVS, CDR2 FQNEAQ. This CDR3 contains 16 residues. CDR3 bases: TGTGCCAGCACCTCCCTGGTGGGGGCCTACACAGATACGCAGTATTTT. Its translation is CASTSLVGAYTDTQYF.

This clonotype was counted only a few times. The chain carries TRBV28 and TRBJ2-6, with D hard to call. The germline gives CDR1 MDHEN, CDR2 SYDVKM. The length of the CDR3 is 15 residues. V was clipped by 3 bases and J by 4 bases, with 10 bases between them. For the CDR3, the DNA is TGTGCCAGCAGTTTCGAACCCCCGGGGGCCAACGTCCTGACTTTC. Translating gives CASSFEPPGANVLTF.

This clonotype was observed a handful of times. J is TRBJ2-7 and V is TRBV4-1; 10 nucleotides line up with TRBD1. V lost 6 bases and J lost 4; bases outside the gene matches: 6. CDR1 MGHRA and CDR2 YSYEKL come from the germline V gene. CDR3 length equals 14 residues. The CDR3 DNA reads TGCGCCAGCAGTCCGGGACAGGGGATGTACGAGCAGTACTTC. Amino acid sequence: CASSPGQGMYEQYF.

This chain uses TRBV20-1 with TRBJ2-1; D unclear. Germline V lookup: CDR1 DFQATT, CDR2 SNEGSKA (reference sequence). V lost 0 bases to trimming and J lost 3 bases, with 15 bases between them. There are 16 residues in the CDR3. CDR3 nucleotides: TGCAGTGCTAGAGAGCCGCAGGAAAAATTCTACAATGAGCAGTTCTTC. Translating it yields CSAREPQEKFYNEQFF.

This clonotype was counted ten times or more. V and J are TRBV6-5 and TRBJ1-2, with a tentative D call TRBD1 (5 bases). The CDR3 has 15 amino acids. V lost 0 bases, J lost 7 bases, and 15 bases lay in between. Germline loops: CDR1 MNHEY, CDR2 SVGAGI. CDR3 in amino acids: CASSYSPGITAGYTF. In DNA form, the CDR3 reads TGTGCCAGCAGTTACTCACCAGGGATAACCGCTGGCTACACCTTC.

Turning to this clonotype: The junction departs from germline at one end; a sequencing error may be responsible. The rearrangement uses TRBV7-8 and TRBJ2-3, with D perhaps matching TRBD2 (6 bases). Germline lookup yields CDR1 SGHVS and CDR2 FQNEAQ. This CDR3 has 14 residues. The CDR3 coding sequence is TGTGCCAGCAGCTTCGTTCGGGGAGGCACAGATACGCAGTTT. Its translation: CASSFVRGGTDTQF.

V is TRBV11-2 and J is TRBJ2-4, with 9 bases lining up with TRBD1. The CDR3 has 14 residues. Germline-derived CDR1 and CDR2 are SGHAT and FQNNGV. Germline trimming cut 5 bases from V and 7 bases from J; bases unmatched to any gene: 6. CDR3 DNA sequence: TGTGCCAGCAGCCCCGGGACAGGGAGGAACATTCAGTACTTC. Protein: CASSPGTGRNIQYF.

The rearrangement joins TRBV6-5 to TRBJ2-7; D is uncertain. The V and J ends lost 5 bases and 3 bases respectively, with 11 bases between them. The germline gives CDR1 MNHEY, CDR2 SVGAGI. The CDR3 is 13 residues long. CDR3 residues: CASSDWPYYEQYF. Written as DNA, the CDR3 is TGTGCCAGCAGTGATTGGCCGTACTACGAGCAGTACTTC.

The CDR3 spells CASRSPGTSLNEQFF. The CDR3 DNA sequence: TGTGCCAGCAGATCCCCCGGGACTAGCTTAAATGAGCAGTTCTTC. This rearrangement joins TRBV12-3 or TRBV12-4 to TRBJ2-1, with TRBD2 identical over 9 bases. V shed 6 bases, J shed 7 bases, and the junction held 10 bases outside the gene matches. The CDR3 length is 15 residues.

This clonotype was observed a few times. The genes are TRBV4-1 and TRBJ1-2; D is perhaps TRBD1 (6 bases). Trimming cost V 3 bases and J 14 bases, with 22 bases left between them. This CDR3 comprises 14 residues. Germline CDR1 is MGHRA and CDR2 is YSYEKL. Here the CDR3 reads CASSQTDSDPSTTF. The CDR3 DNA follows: TGCGCCAGCAGCCAGACGGACAGCGACCCTTCTACAACCTTC.

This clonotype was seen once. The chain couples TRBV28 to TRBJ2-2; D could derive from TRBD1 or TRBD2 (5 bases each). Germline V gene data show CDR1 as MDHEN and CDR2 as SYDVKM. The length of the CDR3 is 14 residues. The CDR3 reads CATQSQGRTGELFF. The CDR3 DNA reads TGTGCGACCCAAAGCCAGGGACGCACCGGGGAGCTGTTTTTT.

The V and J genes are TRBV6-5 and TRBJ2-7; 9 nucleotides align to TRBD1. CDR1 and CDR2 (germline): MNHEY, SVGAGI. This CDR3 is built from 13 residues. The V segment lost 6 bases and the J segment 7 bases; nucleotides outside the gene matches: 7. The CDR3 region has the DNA TGTGCCAGCAGCGCCGGGACAGGGAATGAGCAGTACGTC. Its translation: CASSAGTGNEQYV.

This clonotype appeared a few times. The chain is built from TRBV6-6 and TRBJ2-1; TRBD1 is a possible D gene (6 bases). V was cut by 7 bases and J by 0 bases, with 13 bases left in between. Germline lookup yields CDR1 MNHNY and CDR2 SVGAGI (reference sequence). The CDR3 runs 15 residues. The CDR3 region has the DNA TGTGCCAGCAAACCAAGGGGGAGCTCCTACAATGAGCAGTTCTTC. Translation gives CASKPRGSSYNEQFF.

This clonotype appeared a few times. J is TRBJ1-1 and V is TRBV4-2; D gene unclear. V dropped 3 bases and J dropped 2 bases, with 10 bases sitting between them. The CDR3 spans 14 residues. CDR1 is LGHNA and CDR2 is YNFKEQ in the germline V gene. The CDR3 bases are TGTGCCAGCAGCCATGGCTCGAGAAACACTGAAGCTTTCTTT. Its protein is CASSHGSRNTEAFF.